The 14 T cell receptor beta chains below were found in one sample sequenced in a study of PD-L1 blockade in urothelial cancer. Indicated time point: pretreatment peripheral blood. Assay used: immunoSEQ multiplex PCR; TCRdb lists only in-frame clones, some missing. The table has more than 75,000 clones, 84% seen once. The specimen was PBMCs, collected around atezolizumab (anti-PD-L1) treatment. The receptors stem from a man in his 60s with urothelial cancer.

Of note for this clone: The junction departs from germline at one end; a sequencing error may be responsible. This rearrangement joins TRBV20-1 to TRBJ1-2; TRBD1 matches 10 bases. The CDR3 runs 11 residues. Germline V CDR1 and CDR2: DFQATT, SNEGSKA (reference sequence). CDR3 sequence reads: CSARDEDRGSF. The CDR3 nucleotides read TGCAGTGCTAGAGATGAGGACAGGGGGAGCTTC.

This clone was observed once. The chain uses TRBV29-1 and TRBJ2-7; D gene unclear. Trimming took off 4 bases at V and 1 base at J, with 14 bases between the two ends. Germline assignment: CDR1 SQVTM and CDR2 ANQGSEA. The CDR3 consists of 14 residues. CDR3 coding DNA: TGCAGCGTTGTCGAAGCGACTTCTTCCTACGAGCAGTACTTC. Its protein product is CSVVEATSSYEQYF.

This clone was recorded a few times. The V call is TRBV6-4, the J call TRBJ1-2; D is possibly TRBD1 (6 bases). V was shortened by 0 bases and J by 10 bases, with 12 bases between the two germline ends. The CDR3 loop spans 13 amino acids. CDR1 and CDR2 (germline): MRHNA, SNTAGT. The CDR3 nucleotides read TGTGCCAGCAGTGACTCGAGTCGGACAGACTACACCTTC. Encoded protein: CASSDSSRTDYTF.

The sample holds many counts of this clone. The V and J genes are TRBV30 and TRBJ1-6; D is undetermined. The V gene's germline CDR1 is GTSNPN and CDR2 SVGIG (reference sequence). The CDR3 extends over 13 amino acids. Trimming left V 1 base short and J 8 bases short, with 9 bases between. CDR3 loop: CAWSEEGDSPLHF. In DNA, the CDR3 is TGTGCCTGGAGTGAAGAGGGAGATTCACCCCTCCACTTT. The entire variable domain, with the rest obtained from reference TRBV30 and TRBJ1-6, is as follows: SQTIHQWPATLVQPVGSPLSLECTVEGTSNPNLYWYRQAAGRGLQLLFYSVGIGQISSEVPQNLSASRPQDRQFILSSKKLLLSDSGFYLCAWSEEGDSPLHFGNGTRLTVT.

The sample holds a few counts of this clone. This chain joins TRBV10-3 and TRBJ2-7, with D perhaps matching TRBD1 (6 bases). Germline V gives CDR1 ENHRY, CDR2 SYGVKD. The CDR3 runs to 13 residues. V lost 6 bases and J 1 base, leaving 10 bases between the germline ends. The CDR3 loop is CAIRTGQSYEQYF. For the CDR3, the DNA is TGTGCCATCAGAACTGGACAGTCCTACGAGCAGTACTTC.

This chain joins TRBV5-4 and TRBJ1-1; 10 positions match TRBD1. The germline V gene encodes CDR1 SGHNT and CDR2 YYREEE (reference sequence). The CDR3 length is 15 residues. V was clipped by 2 bases and J by 1 base; unmatched bases: 2. The CDR3 loop reads CASSLDRGPNTEAFF. Here the CDR3 DNA reads TGTGCCAGCAGCTTAGACAGGGGGCCGAACACTGAAGCTTTCTTT.

This clone occurred once. The chain is built from TRBV11-2 and TRBJ2-7; D is undetermined. The V gene lost 4 bases and the J gene lost 0 bases, with 16 bases spanning the gap. This CDR3 has 16 residues. Germline V CDR1 and CDR2: SGHAT, FQNNGV. The DNA for the CDR3 is TGTGCCAGCAGCTCTCTGGTGGCCGCTGGCTCCTACGAGCAGTACTTC. It codes for CASSSLVAAGSYEQYF.

The chain recombines TRBV7-9 with TRBJ2-1; D is possibly TRBD1 (6 bases). This CDR3 comprises 16 residues. CDR1 and CDR2 (germline): SEHNR, FQNEAQ (reference sequence). V was clipped by 1 base and J by 4 bases, with 14 bases between them. CDR3 DNA: TGTGCCAGCAGCTTAGGTGGGACACTTGTTTACAATGAGCAGTTCTTC. Translating gives CASSLGGTLVYNEQFF.

The V call is TRBV14, the J call TRBJ1-4, with D perhaps TRBD1 (6 bases). Trimming took off 0 bases at V and 6 bases at J, with 11 bases between the two ends. CDR1 and CDR2 (germline): SGHDN, FVKESK. The CDR3 is 15 amino acids. CDR3 region: CASSQEEGVDEKLFF. DNA of the CDR3: TGTGCCAGCAGCCAAGAAGAGGGGGTGGATGAAAAACTGTTTTTT.

This clone was counted a single time. The chain carries TRBV10-3 and TRBJ1-2; 10 bases are shared with TRBD1. The CDR3 loop spans 13 amino acids. Germline CDR1 is ENHRY and CDR2 is SYGVKD. V was pared by 2 bases and J by 8 bases, with 2 bases of the junction left unmatched. CDR3 region: CAISEGQGGGYTF. CDR3 nucleotides: TGTGCCATCAGTGAGGGACAGGGGGGAGGCTACACCTTC.

The chain uses TRBV19 and TRBJ2-7, with TRBD1 as a possible D gene (5 bases). Between the trimmed V and J ends, which lost 1 base and 6 bases, there was a span of 13 bases. In germline, CDR1 is LNHDA, CDR2 SQIVND (reference sequence). The CDR3 covers 14 residues. CDR3 DNA: TGTGCCAGTAGTATAGGGCTTCTAAGGGGCGAGCAGTACTTC. It yields the protein CASSIGLLRGEQYF.

DNA of the CDR3: TGTGCCAGCAGTCAACAAGCGGGGTACGCGGCAGATACGCAGTATTTT. As protein: CASSQQAGYAADTQYF. This sequence joins TRBV28 and TRBJ2-3; 7 positions match TRBD2. Germline trimming cut 5 bases from V and 4 bases from J; bases unmatched to any gene: 12. Per the germline V gene, CDR1 is MDHEN and CDR2 is SYDVKM. The CDR3 totals 16 residues.

The rearrangement links TRBV19 to TRBJ1-4; D may be TRBD1 (6 bases). The CDR3 runs 15 residues. Between the trimmed V and J ends, which lost 2 bases and 5 bases, there was a span of 12 bases. In germline, CDR1 is LNHDA, CDR2 SQIVND (reference sequence). CDR3 residues: CASSILQGQNEKLFF. The CDR3 nucleotides read TGTGCCAGTAGTATACTCCAGGGGCAGAATGAAAAACTGTTTTTT.

The chain links TRBV25-1 to TRBJ2-3; TRBD2 aligns across 7 bases. The CDR3 consists of 15 residues. Trimming cost V 1 base and J 0 bases; bases outside gene matches: 1. The V gene's germline CDR1 is MGHDK and CDR2 SYGVNS. CDR3 amino acids: CASSEWGGSTDTQYF. In nucleotides, the CDR3 is TGTGCCAGCAGTGAATGGGGAGGGAGCACAGATACGCAGTATTTT.